This T cell receptor (beta chain) emerged from a study of response to subunit inactivated influenza vaccine. TCRdb reanalysed the RT-PCR reads using MiXCR and keeps one entry per CDR3 protein. Among around 570,000 distinct CDR3 sequences, roughly 8.2% were seen once, and the ten largest hold roughly 13%. The ends were cut back, 0 bases at V and 5 bases at J, with 12 bases in the middle. The germline gives CDR1 SGHRS, CDR2 YFSETQ. The CDR3 extends over 15 amino acids. The V call is TRBV5-1, the J call TRBJ1-5; unclear D gene. The material was PBMCs from blood, obtained around 25 months after vaccination. This TCR was sampled from a man aged 50 to 69 who received an inactivated influenza vaccine. CDR3 protein: CASSLGPTPDQPQHF. CDR3 DNA: TGCGCCAGCAGCTTGGGACCAACCCCCGATCAGCCCCAGCATTTT. Full variable domain (rest looked up from reference TRBV5-1 and TRBJ1-5): KAGVTQTPRYLIKTRGQQVTLSCSPISGHRSVSWYQQTPGQGLQFLFEYFSETQRNKGNFPGRFSGRQFSNSRSEMNVSTLELGDSALYLCASSLGPTPDQPQHFGDGTRLSIL.